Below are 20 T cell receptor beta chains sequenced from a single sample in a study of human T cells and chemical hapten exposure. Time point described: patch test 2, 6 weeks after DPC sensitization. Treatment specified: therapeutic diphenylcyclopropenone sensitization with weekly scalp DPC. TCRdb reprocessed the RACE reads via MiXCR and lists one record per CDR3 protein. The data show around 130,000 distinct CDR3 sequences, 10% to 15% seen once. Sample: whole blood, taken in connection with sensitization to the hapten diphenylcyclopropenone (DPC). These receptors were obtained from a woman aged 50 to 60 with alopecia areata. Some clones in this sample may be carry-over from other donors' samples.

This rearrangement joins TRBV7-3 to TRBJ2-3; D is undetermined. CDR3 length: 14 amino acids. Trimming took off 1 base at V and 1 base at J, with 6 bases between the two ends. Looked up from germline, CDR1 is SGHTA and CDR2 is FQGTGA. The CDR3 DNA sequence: TGTGCCAGCAGCTTAATGGTGGGCACAGATACGCAGTATTTT. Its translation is CASSLMVGTDTQYF.

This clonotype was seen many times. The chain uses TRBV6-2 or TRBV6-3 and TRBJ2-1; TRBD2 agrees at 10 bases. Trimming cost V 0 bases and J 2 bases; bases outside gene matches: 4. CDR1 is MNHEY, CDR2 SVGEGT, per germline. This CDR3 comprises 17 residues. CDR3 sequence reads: CASSYSTLAGAYNEQFF. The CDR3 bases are TGTGCCAGCAGTTACTCGACGCTAGCGGGAGCCTACAATGAGCAGTTCTTC.

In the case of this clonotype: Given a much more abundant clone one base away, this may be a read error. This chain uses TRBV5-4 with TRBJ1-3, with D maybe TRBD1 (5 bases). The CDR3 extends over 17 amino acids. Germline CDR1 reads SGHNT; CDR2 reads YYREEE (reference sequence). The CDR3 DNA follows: TGTGCCAGCAGCCCCAAGGGGCCGGGGAGCTCTGGATACACCATATATTTT. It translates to CASSPKGPGSSGYTIYF.

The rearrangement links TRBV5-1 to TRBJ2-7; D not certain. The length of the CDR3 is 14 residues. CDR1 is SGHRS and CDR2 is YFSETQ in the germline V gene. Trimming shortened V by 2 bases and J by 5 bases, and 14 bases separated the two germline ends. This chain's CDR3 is CASSFGQSSNEQYF. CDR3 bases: TGCGCCAGCAGCTTCGGCCAGAGTTCGAACGAGCAGTACTTC. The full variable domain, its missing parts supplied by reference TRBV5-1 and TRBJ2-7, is KAGVTQTPRYLIKTRGQQVTLSCSPISGHRSVSWYQQTPGQGLQFLFEYFSETQRNKGNFPGRFSGRQFSNSRSEMNVSTLELGDSALYLCASSFGQSSNEQYFGPGTRLTVT.

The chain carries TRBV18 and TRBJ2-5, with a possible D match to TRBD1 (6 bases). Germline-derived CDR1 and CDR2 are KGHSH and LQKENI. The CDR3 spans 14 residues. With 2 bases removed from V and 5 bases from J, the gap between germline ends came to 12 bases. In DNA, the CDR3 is TGTGCCAGCTCACCAAAGACAGGACGGGAGACCCAGTACTTC. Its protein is CASSPKTGRETQYF.

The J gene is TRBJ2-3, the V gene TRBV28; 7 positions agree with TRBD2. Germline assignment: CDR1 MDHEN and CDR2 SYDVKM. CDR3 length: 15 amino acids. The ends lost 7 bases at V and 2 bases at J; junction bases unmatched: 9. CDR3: CASTRGDFSTDTQYF. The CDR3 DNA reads TGTGCCAGCACCCGGGGGGATTTCTCCACAGATACGCAGTATTTT.

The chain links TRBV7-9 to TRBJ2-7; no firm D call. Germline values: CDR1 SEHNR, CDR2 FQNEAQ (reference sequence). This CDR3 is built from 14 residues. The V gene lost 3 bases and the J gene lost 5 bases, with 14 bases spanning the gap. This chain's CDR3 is CASSFWTNPHEQYF. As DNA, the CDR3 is TGTGCCAGCAGCTTCTGGACCAATCCTCACGAGCAGTACTTC.

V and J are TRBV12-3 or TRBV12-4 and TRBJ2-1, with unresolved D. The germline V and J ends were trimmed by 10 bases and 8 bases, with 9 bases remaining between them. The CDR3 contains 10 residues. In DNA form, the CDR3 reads TGTGCCACCACGTCCGATGAGCAGTTCTTC. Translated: CATTSDEQFF.

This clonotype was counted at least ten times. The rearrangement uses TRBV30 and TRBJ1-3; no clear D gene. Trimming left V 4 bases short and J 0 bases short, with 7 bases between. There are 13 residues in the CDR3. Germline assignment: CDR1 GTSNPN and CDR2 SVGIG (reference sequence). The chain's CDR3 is CAWNRDSGNTIYF. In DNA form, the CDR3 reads TGTGCCTGGAACAGAGACTCTGGAAACACCATATATTTT.

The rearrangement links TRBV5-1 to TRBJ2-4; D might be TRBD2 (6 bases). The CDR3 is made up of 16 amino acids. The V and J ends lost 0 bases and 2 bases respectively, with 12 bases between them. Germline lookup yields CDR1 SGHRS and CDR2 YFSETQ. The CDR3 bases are TGCGCCAGCAGCTTGGGTCCGGAGGGCACCAAAAACATTCAGTACTTC. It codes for CASSLGPEGTKNIQYF.

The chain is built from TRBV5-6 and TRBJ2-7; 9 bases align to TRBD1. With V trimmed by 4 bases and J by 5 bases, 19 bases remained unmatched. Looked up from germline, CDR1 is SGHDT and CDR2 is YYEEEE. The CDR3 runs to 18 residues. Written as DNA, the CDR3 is TGTGCCAGCAGCCTGATGATTCGGACAGGGGCGTCGGAGAACGAGCAGTACTTC. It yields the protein CASSLMIRTGASENEQYF. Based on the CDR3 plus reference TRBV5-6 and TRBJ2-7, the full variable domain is DAGVTQSPTHLIKTRGQQVTLRCSPKSGHDTVSWYQQALGQGPQFIFQYYEEEERQRGNFPDRFSGHQFPNYSSELNVNALLLGDSALYLCASSLMIRTGASENEQYFGPGTRLTVT.

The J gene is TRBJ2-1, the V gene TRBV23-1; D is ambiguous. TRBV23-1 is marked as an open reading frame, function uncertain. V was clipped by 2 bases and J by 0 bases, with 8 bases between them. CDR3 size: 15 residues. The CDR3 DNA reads TGCGCCAGCAGTCAAGACGGACCCTCCTACAATGAGCAGTTCTTC. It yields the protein CASSQDGPSYNEQFF.

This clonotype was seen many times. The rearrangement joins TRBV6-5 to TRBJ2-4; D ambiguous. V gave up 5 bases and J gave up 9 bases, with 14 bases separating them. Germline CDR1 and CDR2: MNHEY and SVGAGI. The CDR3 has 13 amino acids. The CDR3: CASSAGTITIQYF. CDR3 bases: TGTGCCAGCAGTGCCGGAACTATTACCATTCAGTACTTC.

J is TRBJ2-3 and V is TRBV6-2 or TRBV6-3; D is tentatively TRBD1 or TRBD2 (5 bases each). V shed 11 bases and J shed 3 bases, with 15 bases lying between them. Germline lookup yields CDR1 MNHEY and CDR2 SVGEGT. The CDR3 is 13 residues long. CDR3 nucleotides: TGTGCCCTTAGTGAGGGGTTAACAGATACGCAGTATTTT. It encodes CALSEGLTDTQYF.

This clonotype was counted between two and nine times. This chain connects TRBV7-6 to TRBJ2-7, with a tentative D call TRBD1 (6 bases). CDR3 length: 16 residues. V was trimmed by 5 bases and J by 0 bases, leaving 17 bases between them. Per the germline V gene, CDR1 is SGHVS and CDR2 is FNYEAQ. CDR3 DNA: TGTGCCAGCAGCCGACCACAGGGCAGGAGCTCCTACGAGCAGTACTTC. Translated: CASSRPQGRSSYEQYF.

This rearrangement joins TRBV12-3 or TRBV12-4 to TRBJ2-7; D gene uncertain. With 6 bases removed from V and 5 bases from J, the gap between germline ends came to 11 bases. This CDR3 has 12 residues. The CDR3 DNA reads TGTGCCAGCAGCCCCTCCGACAACGAGCAGTACTTC. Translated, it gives CASSPSDNEQYF.

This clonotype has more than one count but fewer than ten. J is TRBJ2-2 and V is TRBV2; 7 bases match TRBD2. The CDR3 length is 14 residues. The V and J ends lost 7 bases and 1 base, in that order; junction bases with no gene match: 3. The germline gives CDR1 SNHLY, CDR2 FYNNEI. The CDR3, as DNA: TGTGCCAGCAAGAAGCGGGAGAACACCGGGGAGCTGTTTTTT. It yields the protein CASKKRENTGELFF.

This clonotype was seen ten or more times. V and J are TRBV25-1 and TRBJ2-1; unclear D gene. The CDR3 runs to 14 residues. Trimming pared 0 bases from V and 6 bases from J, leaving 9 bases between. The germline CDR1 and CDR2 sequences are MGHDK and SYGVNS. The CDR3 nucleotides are TGTGCCAGCAGTGAATATAGGGCAGGCAATGAGCAGTTCTTC. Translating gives CASSEYRAGNEQFF. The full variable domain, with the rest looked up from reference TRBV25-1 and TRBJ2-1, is EADIYQTPRYLVIGTGKKITLECSQTMGHDKMYWYQQDPGMELHLIHYSYGVNSTEKGDLSSESTVSRIRTEHFPLTLESARPSHTSQYLCASSEYRAGNEQFFGPGTRLTVL.

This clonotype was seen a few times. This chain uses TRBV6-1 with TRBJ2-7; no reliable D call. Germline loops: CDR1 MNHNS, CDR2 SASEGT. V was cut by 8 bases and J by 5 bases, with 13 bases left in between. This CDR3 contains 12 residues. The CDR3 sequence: CASWDRLDEQYF. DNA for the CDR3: TGTGCCAGCTGGGATCGGCTGGACGAGCAGTACTTC.

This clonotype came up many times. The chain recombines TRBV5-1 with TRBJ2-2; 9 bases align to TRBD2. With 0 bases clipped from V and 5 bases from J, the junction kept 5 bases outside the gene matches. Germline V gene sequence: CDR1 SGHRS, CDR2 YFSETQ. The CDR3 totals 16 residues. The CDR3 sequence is CASSLGVAGVTGELFF. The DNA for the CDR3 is TGCGCCAGCAGCTTGGGAGTAGCGGGAGTTACCGGGGAGCTGTTTTTT.